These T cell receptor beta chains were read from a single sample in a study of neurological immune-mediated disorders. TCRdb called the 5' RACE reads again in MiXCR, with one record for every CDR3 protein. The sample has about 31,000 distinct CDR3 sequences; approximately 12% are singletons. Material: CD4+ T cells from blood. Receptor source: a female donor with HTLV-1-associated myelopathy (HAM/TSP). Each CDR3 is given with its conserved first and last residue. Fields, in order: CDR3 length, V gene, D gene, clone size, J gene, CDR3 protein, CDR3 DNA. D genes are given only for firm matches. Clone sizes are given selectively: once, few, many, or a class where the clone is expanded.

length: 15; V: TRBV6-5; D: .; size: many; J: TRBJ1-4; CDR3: CASSYAGVGGEKLFF; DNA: TGTGCCAGCAGTTACGCAGGGGTGGGGGGTGAAAAACTGTTTTTT
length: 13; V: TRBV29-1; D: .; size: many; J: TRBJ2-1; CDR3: CSVEAVSYNEQFF; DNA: TGCAGCGTTGAGGCAGTTTCCTACAATGAGCAGTTCTTC
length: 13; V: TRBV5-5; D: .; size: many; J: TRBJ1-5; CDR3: CASSPYSNQPQHF; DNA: TGTGCCAGCAGCCCGTATAGCAATCAGCCCCAGCATTTT
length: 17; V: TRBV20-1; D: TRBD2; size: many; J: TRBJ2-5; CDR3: CSATRLAGGPSGETQYF; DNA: TGCAGTGCTACCCGACTAGCGGGGGGCCCTTCGGGAGAGACCCAGTACTTC
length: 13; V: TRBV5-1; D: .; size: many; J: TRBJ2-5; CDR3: CASSGGNEETQYF; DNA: TGCGCCAGCAGCGGCGGGAATGAAGAGACCCAGTACTTC
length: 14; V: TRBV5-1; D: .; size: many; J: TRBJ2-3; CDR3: CASSLEEGTDTQYF; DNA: TGCGCCAGCAGCTTGGAAGAGGGCACAGATACGCAGTATTTT
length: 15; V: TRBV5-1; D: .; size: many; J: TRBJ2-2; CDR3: CASSLEVPRTGELFF; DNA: TGCGCCAGCAGCTTGGAGGTTCCCCGCACCGGGGAGCTGTTTTTT
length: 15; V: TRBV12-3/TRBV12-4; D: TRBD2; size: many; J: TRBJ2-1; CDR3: CASSPGLARHNEQFF; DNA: TGTGCCAGCAGTCCGGGACTAGCGAGACACAATGAGCAGTTCTTC
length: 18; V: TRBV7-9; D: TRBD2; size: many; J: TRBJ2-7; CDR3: CASSLARLAGVPDYEQYF; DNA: TGTGCCAGCAGCTTAGCGCGCCTAGCGGGAGTCCCAGACTACGAGCAGTACTTC
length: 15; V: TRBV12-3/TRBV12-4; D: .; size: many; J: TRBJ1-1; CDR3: CASSFGIGGNTEAFF; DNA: TGTGCCAGCAGTTTCGGGATAGGGGGGAACACTGAAGCTTTCTTT
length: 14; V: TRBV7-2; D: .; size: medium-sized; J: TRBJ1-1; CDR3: CASSFQAAETEAFF; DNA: TGTGCCAGCAGCTTTCAGGCCGCGGAGACTGAAGCTTTCTTT
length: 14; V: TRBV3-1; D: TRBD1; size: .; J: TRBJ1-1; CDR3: CARSFRQGVAEAFF; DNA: TGTGCAAGAAGCTTCCGACAGGGTGTTGCTGAAGCTTTCTTT
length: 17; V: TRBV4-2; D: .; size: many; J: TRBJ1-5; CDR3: CASSQDLVRNSNQPQHF; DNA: TGTGCCAGCAGCCAAGATTTGGTCCGAAATAGCAATCAGCCCCAGCATTTT
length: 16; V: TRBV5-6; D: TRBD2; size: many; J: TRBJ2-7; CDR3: CVSSLGLAKRHYEQYF; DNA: TGTGTCAGCAGCTTAGGACTAGCGAAACGACACTACGAGCAGTACTTC
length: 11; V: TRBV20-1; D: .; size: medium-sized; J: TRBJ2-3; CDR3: CSARPQDTQYF; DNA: TGCAGTGCTAGGCCGCAAGATACGCAGTATTTT
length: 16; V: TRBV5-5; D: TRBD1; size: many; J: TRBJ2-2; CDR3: CASSTLDRGNTGELFF; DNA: TGTGCCAGCAGCACCCTGGACAGGGGGAACACCGGGGAGCTGTTTTTT
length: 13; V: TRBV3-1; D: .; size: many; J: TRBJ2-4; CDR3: CASSQGRNVYQYF; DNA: TGTGCCAGCAGCCAAGGAAGGAATGTTTATCAGTACTTC
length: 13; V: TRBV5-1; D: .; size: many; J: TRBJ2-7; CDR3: CASSPPGPYEQYF; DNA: TGCGCCAGCAGCCCACCCGGGCCCTACGAGCAGTACTTC
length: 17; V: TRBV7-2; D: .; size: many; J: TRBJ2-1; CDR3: CASSLVRGRGAYNEQFF; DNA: TGTGCCAGCAGCTTAGTCAGGGGACGGGGGGCTTACAATGAGCAGTTCTTC
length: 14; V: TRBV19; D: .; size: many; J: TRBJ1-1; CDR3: CASSIRTVGTEAFF; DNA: TGTGCCAGTAGTATCAGGACAGTAGGCACTGAAGCTTTCTTT
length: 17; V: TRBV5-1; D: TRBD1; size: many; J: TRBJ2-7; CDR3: CASSRAAPGQGAAEQYF; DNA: TGCGCCAGCAGCCGGGCCGCACCGGGACAGGGGGCGGCCGAGCAGTACTTC
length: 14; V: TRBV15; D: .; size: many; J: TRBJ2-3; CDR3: CATSRTDRSDTQYF; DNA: TGTGCCACCAGCAGGACCGATCGGTCAGATACGCAGTATTTT
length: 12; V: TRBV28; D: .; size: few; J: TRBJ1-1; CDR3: CASLRLGTEAFF; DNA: TGTGCCAGCCTCCGGTTGGGCACTGAAGCTTTCTTT
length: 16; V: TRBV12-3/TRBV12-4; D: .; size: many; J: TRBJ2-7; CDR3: CASSLAEAASTYEQYF; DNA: TGTGCCAGCAGTTTAGCGGAGGCAGCTTCGACCTACGAGCAGTACTTC
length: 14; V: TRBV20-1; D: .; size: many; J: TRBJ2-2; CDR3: CSAKGSWNTGELFF; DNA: TGCAGTGCTAAGGGATCCTGGAACACCGGGGAGCTGTTTTTT
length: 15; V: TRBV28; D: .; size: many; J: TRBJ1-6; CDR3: CASTGQSGAISPLHF; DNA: TGTGCCAGCACAGGGCAAAGCGGGGCCATTTCACCCCTCCACTTT
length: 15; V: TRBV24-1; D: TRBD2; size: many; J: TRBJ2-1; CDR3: CATSDWNDGGNEQFF; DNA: TGTGCCACCAGTGATTGGAACGACGGGGGGAATGAGCAGTTCTTC
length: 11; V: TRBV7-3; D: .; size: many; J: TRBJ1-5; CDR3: CASTPRQPQHF; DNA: TGTGCCAGCACCCCTCGGCAGCCCCAGCATTTT
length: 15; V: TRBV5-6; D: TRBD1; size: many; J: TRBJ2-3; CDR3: CASSGTGGGTDTQYF; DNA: TGTGCCAGCAGCGGGACAGGGGGTGGGACAGATACGCAGTATTTT
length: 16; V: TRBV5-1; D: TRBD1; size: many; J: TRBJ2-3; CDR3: CASSLGTDQRSDTQYF; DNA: TGCGCCAGCAGCCTCGGGACAGACCAACGATCAGATACGCAGTATTTT
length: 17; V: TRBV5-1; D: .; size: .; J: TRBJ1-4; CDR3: CASSPGKLGATNEKLFF; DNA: TGCGCCAGCAGCCCCGGCAAGTTGGGAGCAACTAATGAAAAACTGTTTTTT
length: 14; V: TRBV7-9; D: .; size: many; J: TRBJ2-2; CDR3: CASSFLRNTGELFF; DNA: TGTGCCAGCAGCTTCTTACGTAACACCGGGGAGCTGTTTTTT
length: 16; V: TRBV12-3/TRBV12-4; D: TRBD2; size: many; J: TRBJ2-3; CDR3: CASSLLLAEATDTQYF; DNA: TGTGCCAGCAGTTTACTTCTAGCGGAGGCCACAGATACGCAGTATTTT
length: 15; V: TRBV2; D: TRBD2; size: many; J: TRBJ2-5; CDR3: CASSGQRGGVETQYF; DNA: TGTGCCAGCAGTGGCCAGCGGGGGGGCGTTGAGACCCAGTACTTC
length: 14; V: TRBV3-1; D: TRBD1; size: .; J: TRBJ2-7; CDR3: CASSTRTGAREQYF; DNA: TGTGCCAGCAGCACTCGGACAGGGGCACGGGAGCAGTACTTC
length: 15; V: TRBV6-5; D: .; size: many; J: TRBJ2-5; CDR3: CASSRGGTGSETQYF; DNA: TGTGCCAGCAGCCGGGGCGGGACGGGTTCGGAGACCCAGTACTTC
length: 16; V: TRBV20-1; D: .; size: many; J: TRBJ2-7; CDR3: CSASLYGVRPHYEQYF; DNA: TGCAGTGCATCACTGTACGGGGTTCGGCCTCACTACGAGCAGTACTTC
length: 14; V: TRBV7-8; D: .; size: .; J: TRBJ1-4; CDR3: CASSPRATVEKLFF; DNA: TGTGCCAGCAGCCCACGGGCGACAGTTGAAAAACTGTTTTTT
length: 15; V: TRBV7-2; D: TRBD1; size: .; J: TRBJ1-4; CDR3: CVSSPRTGEAEKLYF; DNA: TGTGTCAGCAGTCCCAGGACAGGGGAAGCGGAAAAACTGTATTTT
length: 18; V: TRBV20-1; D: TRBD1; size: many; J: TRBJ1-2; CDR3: CSASRHWTTGREGMGYTF; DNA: TGCAGTGCTAGCCGCCATTGGACGACAGGGAGGGAGGGTATGGGCTACACCTTC
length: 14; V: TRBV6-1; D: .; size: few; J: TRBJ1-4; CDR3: CASAQTALNEKLFF; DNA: TGTGCCAGCGCCCAGACAGCTTTAAATGAAAAACTGTTTTTT
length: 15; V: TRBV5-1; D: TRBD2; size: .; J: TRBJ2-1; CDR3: CASSLTSGSCNEQFF; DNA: TGCGCCAGCAGCTTGACTAGCGGGAGTTGCAATGAACAGTTCTTC